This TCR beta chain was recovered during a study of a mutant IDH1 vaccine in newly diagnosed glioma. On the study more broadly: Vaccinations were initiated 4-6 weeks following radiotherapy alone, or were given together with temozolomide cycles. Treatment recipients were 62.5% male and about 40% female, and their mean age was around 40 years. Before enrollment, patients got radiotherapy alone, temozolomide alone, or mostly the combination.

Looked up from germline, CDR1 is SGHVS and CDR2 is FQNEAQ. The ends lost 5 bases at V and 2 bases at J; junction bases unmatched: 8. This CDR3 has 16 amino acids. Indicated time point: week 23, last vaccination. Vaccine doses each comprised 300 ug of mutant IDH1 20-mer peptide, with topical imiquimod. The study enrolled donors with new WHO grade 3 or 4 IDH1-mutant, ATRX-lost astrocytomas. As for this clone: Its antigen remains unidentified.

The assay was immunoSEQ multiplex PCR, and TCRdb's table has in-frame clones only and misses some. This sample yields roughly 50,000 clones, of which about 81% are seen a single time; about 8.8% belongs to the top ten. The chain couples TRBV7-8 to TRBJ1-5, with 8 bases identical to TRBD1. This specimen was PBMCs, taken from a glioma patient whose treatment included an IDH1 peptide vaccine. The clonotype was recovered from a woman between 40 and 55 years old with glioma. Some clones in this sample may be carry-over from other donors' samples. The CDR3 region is CASSPPKTGGNQPQHF. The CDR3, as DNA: TGTGCCAGCAGCCCACCGAAGACAGGGGGCAATCAGCCCCAGCATTTT.